One sample yielded the 20 T cell receptor beta chains listed below, sequenced in a study of patients and donors after allogeneic stem cell transplantation. TCRdb analysed the RT-PCR reads with MiXCR anew, one entry per CDR3 protein. The repertoire holds 84,000 or so distinct CDR3 sequences, with roughly 48% as singletons. Sequences were obtained from blood, either unsorted or a sorted T cell fraction (not recorded which). The receptors originated from a human donor who was either an allogeneic HSCT recipient or a stem cell or donor lymphocyte infusion donor (not recorded which). It is not recorded whose cells these are; they may come from a transplant donor.

The V call is TRBV7-2, the J call TRBJ1-2; 7 nucleotides agree with TRBD1. V lost 6 bases, J lost 2 bases, and 9 bases stayed unmatched. The CDR3 has 15 residues. CDR1 is SGHTA and CDR2 is FQGNSA in the germline V gene. The CDR3 is CASRRSTGTNYGYTF. The DNA of the CDR3 is TGTGCCAGCAGACGTTCGACAGGGACGAACTATGGCTACACCTTC.

CDR3 DNA sequence: TGTGCCAGCAGTTTAAACAGGGGGCTGAACACTGAAGCTTTCTTT. Amino acid sequence: CASSLNRGLNTEAFF. The V gene is TRBV28, the J gene TRBJ1-1; TRBD1 agrees at 9 bases. CDR1 and CDR2 from the germline V gene are MDHEN and SYDVKM. V shed 2 bases, J shed 0 bases, and the junction held 1 base outside the gene matches. CDR3 size: 15 residues.

This rearrangement joins TRBV12-3 or TRBV12-4 to TRBJ1-1; tentative D call: TRBD1 (5 bases). With 4 bases removed from V and 6 bases from J, the gap between germline ends came to 12 bases. The CDR3 spans 13 residues. The chain's CDR3 is CASSSRARPEAFF. CDR3 DNA: TGTGCCAGCAGTTCCAGGGCCCGTCCTGAAGCTTTCTTT.

The chain combines TRBV3-1 with TRBJ1-1; D gene uncertain. The CDR3 runs 16 residues. The V gene lost 0 bases and the J gene lost 1 base, with 12 bases spanning the gap. Germline-derived CDR1 and CDR2 are LGHDT and YNNKEL (reference sequence). CDR3 in DNA: TGTGCCAGCAGCCAAGATACCGGGTTACGGAACACTGAAGCTTTCTTT. It is translated as CASSQDTGLRNTEAFF.

This clonotype was seen more than once but under ten times. The chain joins TRBV6-5 to TRBJ2-5, with D uncertain. Per germline, CDR1 MNHEY and CDR2 SVGAGI. This CDR3 is 12 amino acids long. V lost 3 bases, J lost 4 bases, and 6 bases lay in between. This CDR3 is CASSYWGETQYF. CDR3 DNA sequence: TGTGCCAGCAGTTATTGGGGAGAGACCCAGTACTTC.

The chain links TRBV2 to TRBJ1-4; 9 bases match TRBD1. Germline CDR1 is SNHLY and CDR2 is FYNNEI. CDR3 size: 13 residues. J gave up 7 bases and V 6 bases, and 3 bases lay outside the gene matches. CDR3 DNA: TGTGCCAGCAGGAAGACAGGGGGTGAAAAACTGTTTTTT. Translation: CASRKTGGEKLFF.

This clonotype has only a few counts. The DNA of the CDR3 is TGTGCCAGCAGTTTAGGCAGGGGGCTTGCGAATGAAAAACTGTTTTTT. Its translation is CASSLGRGLANEKLFF. The gene calls are TRBV12-3 or TRBV12-4 and TRBJ1-4, with 8 bases fitting TRBD1. The trim removed 1 base at V and 5 bases at J, leaving 6 bases unmatched. The CDR3 is 16 amino acids.

As DNA, the CDR3 is TGTGCCAGCAGCCGGGACAGCCTATACAATGAGCAGTTCTTC. Encoded protein: CASSRDSLYNEQFF. This chain links TRBV6-2 or TRBV6-3 with TRBJ2-1; TRBD1 aligns across 7 bases. The J segment lost 4 bases and the V segment lost 6 bases, leaving 6 bases of the junction unmatched. Germline-derived CDR1 and CDR2 are MNHEY and SVGEGT. The CDR3 length is 14 residues.

J is TRBJ2-4 and V is TRBV20-1; 9 bases map to TRBD1. The germline CDR1 and CDR2 sequences are DFQATT and SNEGSKA (reference sequence). V lost 6 bases, J lost 2 bases, and 2 bases stayed unmatched. The CDR3 loop spans 13 amino acids. The CDR3 DNA reads TGCAGTGCAGGGACAGGGACCAAAAACATTCAGTACTTC. Amino acid sequence: CSAGTGTKNIQYF.

V and J are TRBV5-1 and TRBJ1-1, with no clear D. This CDR3 contains 14 residues. The germline V gene encodes CDR1 SGHRS and CDR2 YFSETQ. V lost 5 bases, J lost 1 base, and 12 bases lay in between. In DNA form, the CDR3 reads TGCGCCAGCAGTACCCCAACCAAGAACACTGAAGCTTTCTTT. It translates to CASSTPTKNTEAFF.

The genes are TRBV15 and TRBJ1-6; D is unresolved. V gave up 9 bases and J gave up 10 bases, with 13 bases separating them. Germline V lookup: CDR1 LNHNV, CDR2 YYDKDF (reference sequence). The length of the CDR3 is 12 residues. CDR3 residues: CATGNVRSPLHF. The DNA of the CDR3 is TGTGCCACAGGGAACGTGAGATCACCCCTCCACTTT.

This clonotype was recorded only once. V is TRBV4-3 and J is TRBJ1-3; no clear D gene. V was trimmed by 0 bases and J by 4 bases, leaving 13 bases between them. The CDR3 is made up of 16 amino acids. The germline V gene encodes CDR1 LGHNA and CDR2 YSLEER. The CDR3 region has the DNA TGCGCCAGCAGCCAAGATTACGGCAGTGCCGGAAACACCATATATTTT. It specifies CASSQDYGSAGNTIYF.

The J gene is TRBJ1-5, the V gene TRBV6-4; TRBD1 might be the D (6 bases). The CDR3 is 14 amino acids. Trimming removed 0 bases from V and 5 bases from J, with 8 bases in between. The germline V gene has CDR1 MRHNA and CDR2 SNTAGT. The CDR3, as DNA: TGTGCCAGCAGTGACTCGAAGGGGGATCAGCCCCAGCATTTT. It codes for CASSDSKGDQPQHF.

V and J are TRBV4-3 and TRBJ1-1; D ambiguous. The CDR3 has 13 amino acids. V was cut by 0 bases and J by 11 bases, with 13 bases left in between. Germline V gene sequence: CDR1 LGHNA, CDR2 YSLEER. CDR3 amino acids: CASSQDPQTQAFF. The CDR3 DNA reads as TGCGCCAGCAGCCAAGATCCTCAAACACAGGCTTTCTTT.

This clonotype was detected only once. This CDR3 reads CASSSKGQMNTEAFF. Here the CDR3 DNA reads TGTGCCAGCTCATCGAAGGGACAGATGAACACTGAAGCTTTCTTT. V usage is TRBV18 and J usage is TRBJ1-1, with 7 bases aligning to TRBD1. CDR1 is KGHSH, CDR2 LQKENI, per germline. This CDR3 has 15 residues. V was pared by 5 bases and J by 0 bases, with 6 bases of the junction left unmatched. The whole variable domain, remainder taken from reference TRBV18 and TRBJ1-1, is NAGVMQNPRHLVRRRGQEARLRCSPMKGHSHVYWYRQLPEEGLKFMVYLQKENIIDESGMPKERFSAEFPKEGPSILRIQQVVRGDSAAYFCASSSKGQMNTEAFFGQGTRLTVV.

This clonotype was picked up a small number of times. The CDR3: CASSPGSRLYGYTF. Written as DNA, the CDR3 is TGTGCCAGCAGTCCTGGCAGTCGTCTCTATGGCTACACCTTC. The chain links TRBV28 to TRBJ1-2, with D unresolved. V was cut by 5 bases and J by 4 bases, with 14 bases left in between. The CDR3 is made up of 14 amino acids. In germline, CDR1 is MDHEN, CDR2 SYDVKM.

This clonotype occurred many times. The genes are TRBV6-5 and TRBJ1-5; D gene ambiguous. Trimming removed 5 bases at V and 5 bases at J, with 10 bases between. The CDR3 is 13 residues long. Germline CDR1 is MNHEY and CDR2 is SVGAGI. The CDR3: CASSTMEDQPQHF. The CDR3 coding sequence is TGTGCCAGCAGTACAATGGAGGATCAGCCCCAGCATTTT.

This clonotype occurred a few times. The chain links TRBV7-8 to TRBJ1-5; no clear D gene. This CDR3 has 14 residues. The germline gives CDR1 SGHVS, CDR2 FQNEAQ. Trimming stripped 3 bases from V and 5 bases from J, with 11 bases between. The CDR3 region is CASSFQDGHQPQHF. CDR3 DNA sequence: TGTGCCAGCAGCTTTCAGGACGGCCATCAGCCCCAGCATTTT.

The gene calls are TRBV10-3 and TRBJ2-1; no clear D. The CDR3 is 13 amino acids. V dropped 4 bases and J dropped 11 bases, with 15 bases sitting between them. In germline, CDR1 is ENHRY, CDR2 SYGVKD. The CDR3 spells CAISAINEDQQFF. The CDR3 DNA reads TGTGCCATCAGTGCCATCAACGAAGACCAGCAGTTCTTC.

The CDR3 here is CASSQDGGGRYEQYF. DNA for the CDR3: TGCGCCAGCAGCCAAGACGGTGGGGGGCGCTACGAGCAGTACTTC. The chain uses TRBV4-3 and TRBJ2-7; D may correspond to TRBD1 or TRBD2 (6 bases each). CDR1 LGHNA and CDR2 YSLEER come from the germline V gene. The CDR3 totals 15 residues. Trimming stripped 0 bases from V and 3 bases from J, with 12 bases between.